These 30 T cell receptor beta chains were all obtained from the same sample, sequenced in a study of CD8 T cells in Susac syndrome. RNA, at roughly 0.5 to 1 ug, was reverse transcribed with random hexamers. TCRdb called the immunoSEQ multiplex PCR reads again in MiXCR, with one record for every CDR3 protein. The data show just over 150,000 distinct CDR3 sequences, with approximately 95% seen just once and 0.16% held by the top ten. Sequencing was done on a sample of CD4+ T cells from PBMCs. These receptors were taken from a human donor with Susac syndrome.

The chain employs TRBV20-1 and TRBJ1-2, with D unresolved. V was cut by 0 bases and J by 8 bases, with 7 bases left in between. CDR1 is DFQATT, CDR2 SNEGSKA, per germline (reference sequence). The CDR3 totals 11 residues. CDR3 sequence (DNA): TGCAGTGCTAGAGATAGTGGCGGCTACACCTTC. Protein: CSARDSGGYTF.

The CDR3 is CASSRGQGGNYGYTF. The DNA of the CDR3 is TGTGCCAGCAGCCGTGGACAGGGGGGTAACTATGGCTACACCTTC. The J gene is TRBJ1-2, the V gene TRBV27; 10 bases match TRBD1. Germline V gene data show CDR1 as MNHEY and CDR2 as SMNVEV (reference sequence). Trimming removed 6 bases from V and 1 base from J; junction bases left unmatched: 5. CDR3 length equals 15 residues.

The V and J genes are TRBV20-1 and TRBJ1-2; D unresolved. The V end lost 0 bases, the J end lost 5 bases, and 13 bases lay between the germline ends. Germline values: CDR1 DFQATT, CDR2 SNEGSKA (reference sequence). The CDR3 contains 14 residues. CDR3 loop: CSARDSQYVYGYTF. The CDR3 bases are TGCAGTGCTAGAGATTCGCAGTATGTTTATGGCTACACCTTC.

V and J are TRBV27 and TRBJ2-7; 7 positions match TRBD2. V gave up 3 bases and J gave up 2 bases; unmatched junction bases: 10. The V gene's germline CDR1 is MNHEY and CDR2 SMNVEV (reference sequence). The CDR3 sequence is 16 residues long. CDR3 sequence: CASSLRFGGGTYEQYF. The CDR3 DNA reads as TGTGCCAGCAGTTTGAGGTTCGGCGGGGGAACCTACGAGCAGTACTTC.

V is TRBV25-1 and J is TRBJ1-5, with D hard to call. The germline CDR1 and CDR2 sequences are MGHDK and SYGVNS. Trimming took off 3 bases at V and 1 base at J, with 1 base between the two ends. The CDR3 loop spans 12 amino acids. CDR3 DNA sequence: TGTGCCAGCAGTGACAGCAATCAGCCCCAGCATTTT. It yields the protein CASSDSNQPQHF. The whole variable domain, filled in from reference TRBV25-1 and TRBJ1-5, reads EADIYQTPRYLVIGTGKKITLECSQTMGHDKMYWYQQDPGMELHLIHYSYGVNSTEKGDLSSESTVSRIRTEHFPLTLESARPSHTSQYLCASSDSNQPQHFGDGTRLSIL.

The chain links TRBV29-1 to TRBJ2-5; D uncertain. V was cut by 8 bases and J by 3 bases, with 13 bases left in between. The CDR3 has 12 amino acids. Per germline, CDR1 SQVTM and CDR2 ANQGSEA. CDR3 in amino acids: CSNVAAEETQYF. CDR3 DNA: TGCAGCAATGTCGCCGCGGAAGAGACCCAGTACTTC.

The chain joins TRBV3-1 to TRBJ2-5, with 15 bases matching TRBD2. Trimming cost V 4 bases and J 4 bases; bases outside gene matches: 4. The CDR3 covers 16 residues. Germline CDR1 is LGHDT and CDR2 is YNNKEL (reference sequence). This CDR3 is CASSLRTSGGGETQYF. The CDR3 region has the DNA TGTGCCAGCAGCCTACGGACTAGCGGGGGGGGAGAGACCCAGTACTTC.

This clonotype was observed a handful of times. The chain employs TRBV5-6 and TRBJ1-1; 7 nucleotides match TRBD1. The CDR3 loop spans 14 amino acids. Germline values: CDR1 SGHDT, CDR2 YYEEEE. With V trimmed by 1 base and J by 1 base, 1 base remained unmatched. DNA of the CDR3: TGTGCCAGCAGCTTGCGACAGGGGAACACTGAAGCTTTCTTT. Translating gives CASSLRQGNTEAFF.

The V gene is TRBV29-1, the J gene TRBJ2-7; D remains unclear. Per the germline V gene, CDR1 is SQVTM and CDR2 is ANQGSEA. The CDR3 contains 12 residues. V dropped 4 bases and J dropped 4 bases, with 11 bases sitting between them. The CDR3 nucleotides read TGCAGCGTTGTGGGCACGCGGTACGAGCAGTACTTC. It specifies CSVVGTRYEQYF.

The CDR3 DNA sequence: TGCAGTGCCGCTTCCGGACAGGGGGCCTATGGCTACACCTTC. Translated, it gives CSAASGQGAYGYTF. The rearrangement uses TRBV20-1 and TRBJ1-2; 11 bases fit TRBD1. V was pared by 6 bases and J by 4 bases, with 7 bases of the junction left unmatched. The CDR3 extends over 14 amino acids. From germline, CDR1 is DFQATT and CDR2 SNEGSKA (reference sequence).

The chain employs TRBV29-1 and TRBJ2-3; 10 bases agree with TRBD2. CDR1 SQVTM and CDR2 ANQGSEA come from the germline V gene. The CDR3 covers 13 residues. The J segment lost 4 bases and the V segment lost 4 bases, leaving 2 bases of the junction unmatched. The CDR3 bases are TGCAGCGTTGGAACTAGCGGGGCAGATACGCAGTATTTT. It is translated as CSVGTSGADTQYF.

CDR3 protein: CASSQGQGTRDGQYF. The CDR3 coding sequence is TGTGCCAGCAGCCAAGGACAGGGGACAAGAGACGGGCAGTACTTC. This chain connects TRBV14 to TRBJ2-7; 8 nucleotides line up with TRBD1. Per the germline V gene, CDR1 is SGHDN and CDR2 is FVKESK. Trimming cost V 1 base and J 9 bases; bases outside gene matches: 11. The CDR3 extends over 15 amino acids.

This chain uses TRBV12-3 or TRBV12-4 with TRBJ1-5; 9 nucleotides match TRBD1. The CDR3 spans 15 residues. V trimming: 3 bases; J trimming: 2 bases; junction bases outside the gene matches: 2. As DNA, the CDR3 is TGTGCCAGCAGTTTTGGGACAGGGCGCAATCAGCCCCAGCATTTT. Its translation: CASSFGTGRNQPQHF.

The CDR3 protein is CSGPTPTAPSGDSPLHF. CDR3 coding DNA: TGCAGCGGACCGACCCCTACCGCCCCCTCGGGGGATTCACCCCTCCACTTT. V is TRBV29-1 and J is TRBJ1-6, with D maybe TRBD1 (5 bases). Trimming left V 7 bases short and J 8 bases short, with 27 bases between. The V gene's germline CDR1 is SQVTM and CDR2 ANQGSEA. The CDR3 covers 17 residues.

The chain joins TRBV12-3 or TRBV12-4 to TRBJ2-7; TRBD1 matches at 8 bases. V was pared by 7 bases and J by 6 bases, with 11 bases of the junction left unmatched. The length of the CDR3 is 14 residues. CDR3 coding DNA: TGTGCCAGCAATATCCAGGGGGCGCATCTCGAGCAGTACTTC. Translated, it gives CASNIQGAHLEQYF.

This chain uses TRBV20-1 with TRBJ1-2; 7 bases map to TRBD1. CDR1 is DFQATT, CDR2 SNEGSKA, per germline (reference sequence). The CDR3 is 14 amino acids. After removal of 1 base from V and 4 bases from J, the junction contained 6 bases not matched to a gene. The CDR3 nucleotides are TGCAGTGCTAGAGTGGGGACAGCCGGCTATGGCTACACCTTC. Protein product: CSARVGTAGYGYTF.

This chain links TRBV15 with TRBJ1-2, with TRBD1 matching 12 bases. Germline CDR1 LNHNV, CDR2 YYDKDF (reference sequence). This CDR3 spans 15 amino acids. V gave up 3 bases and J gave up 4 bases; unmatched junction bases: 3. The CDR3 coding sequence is TGTGCCACCAGCAGGGGACAGGGGGCCGGCTATGGCTACACCTTC. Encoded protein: CATSRGQGAGYGYTF.

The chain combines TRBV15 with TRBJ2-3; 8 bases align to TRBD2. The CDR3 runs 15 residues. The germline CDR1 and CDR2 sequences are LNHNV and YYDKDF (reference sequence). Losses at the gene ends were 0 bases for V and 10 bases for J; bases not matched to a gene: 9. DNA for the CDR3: TGTGCCACCAGCAGAGATCGCGAAGGACTAGCAGCGCAGTATTTT. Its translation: CATSRDREGLAAQYF.

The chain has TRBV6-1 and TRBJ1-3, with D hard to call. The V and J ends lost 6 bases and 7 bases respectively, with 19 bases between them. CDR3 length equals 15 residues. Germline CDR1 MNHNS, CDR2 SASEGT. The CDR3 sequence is CASSAEPTNRNTIYF. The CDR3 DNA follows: TGTGCCAGCAGCGCTGAACCCACAAATCGGAACACCATATATTTT.

The CDR3 here is CASSYSGEGTQYF. The DNA of the CDR3 is TGTGCCAGCAGTTACTCGGGGGAAGGGACCCAGTACTTC. The J gene is TRBJ2-5, the V gene TRBV6-6; D is tentatively TRBD1 or TRBD2 (5 bases each). The CDR3 runs to 13 residues. Between the trimmed V and J ends, which lost 0 bases and 7 bases, there was a span of 9 bases. Germline assignment: CDR1 MNHNY and CDR2 SVGAGI (reference sequence).

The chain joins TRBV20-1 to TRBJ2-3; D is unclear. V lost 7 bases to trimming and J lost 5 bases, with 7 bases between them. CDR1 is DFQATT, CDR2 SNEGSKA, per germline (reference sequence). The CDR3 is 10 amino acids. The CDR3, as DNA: TGCAGTGGTTGGGGAGATACGCAGTATTTT. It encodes CSGWGDTQYF.

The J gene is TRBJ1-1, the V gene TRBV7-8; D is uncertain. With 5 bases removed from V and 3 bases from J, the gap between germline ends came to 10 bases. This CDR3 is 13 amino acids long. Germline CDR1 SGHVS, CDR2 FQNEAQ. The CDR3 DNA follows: TGTGCCAGCAGCCGGACCGATTACACTGAAGCTTTCTTT. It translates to CASSRTDYTEAFF. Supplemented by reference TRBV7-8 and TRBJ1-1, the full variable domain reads GAGVSQSPRYKVAKRGQDVALRCDPISGHVSLFWYQQALGQGPEFLTYFQNEAQLDKSGLPSDRFFAERPEGSVSTLKIQRTQQEDSAVYLCASSRTDYTEAFFGQGTRLTVV.

The CDR3, as DNA: TGTGCCAGCAGGACCTACGGGACTAGCGGCAGCACAGATACGCAGTATTTT. The encoded protein is CASRTYGTSGSTDTQYF. The chain carries TRBV11-3 and TRBJ2-3, with TRBD2 matching 11 bases. CDR1 is SGHNT, CDR2 YENEEA, per germline. After removal of 6 bases from V and 0 bases from J, the junction contained 8 bases not matched to a gene. CDR3 length equals 17 residues.

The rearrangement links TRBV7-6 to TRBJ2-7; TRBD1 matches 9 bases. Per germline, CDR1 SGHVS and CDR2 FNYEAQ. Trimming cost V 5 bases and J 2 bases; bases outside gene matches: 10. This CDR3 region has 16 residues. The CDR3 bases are TGTGCCAGCAGCGCCGGGACAGGGAACGGGGCCTACGAGCAGTACTTC. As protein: CASSAGTGNGAYEQYF.

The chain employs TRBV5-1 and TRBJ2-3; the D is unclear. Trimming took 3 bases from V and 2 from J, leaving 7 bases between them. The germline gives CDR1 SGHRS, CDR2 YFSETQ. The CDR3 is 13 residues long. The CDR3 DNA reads TGCGCCAGCAGCTCAGAGAACACAGATACGCAGTATTTT. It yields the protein CASSSENTDTQYF.

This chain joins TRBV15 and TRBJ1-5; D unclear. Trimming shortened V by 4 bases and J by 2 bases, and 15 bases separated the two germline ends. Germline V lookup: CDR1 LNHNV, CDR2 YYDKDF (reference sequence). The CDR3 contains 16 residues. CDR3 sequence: CATSKVIGQGNQPQHF. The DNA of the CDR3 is TGTGCCACCAGCAAGGTAATTGGTCAGGGCAATCAGCCCCAGCATTTT. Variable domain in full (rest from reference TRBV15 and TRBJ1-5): DAMVIQNPRYQVTQFGKPVTLSCSQTLNHNVMYWYQQKSSQAPKLLFHYYDKDFNNEADTPDNFQSRRPNTSFCFLDIRSPGLGDTAMYLCATSKVIGQGNQPQHFGDGTRLSIL.

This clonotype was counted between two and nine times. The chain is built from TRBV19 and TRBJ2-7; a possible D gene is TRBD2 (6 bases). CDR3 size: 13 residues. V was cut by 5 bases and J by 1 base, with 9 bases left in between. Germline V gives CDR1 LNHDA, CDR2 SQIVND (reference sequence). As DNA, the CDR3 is TGTGCCAGTAGTCTCGGGACTTCCTACGAGCAGTACTTC. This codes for CASSLGTSYEQYF.

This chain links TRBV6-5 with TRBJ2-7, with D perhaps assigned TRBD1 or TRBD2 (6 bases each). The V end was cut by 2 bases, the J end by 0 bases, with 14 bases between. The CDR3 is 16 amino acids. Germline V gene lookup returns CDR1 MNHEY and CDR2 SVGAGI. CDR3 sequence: CASSYGSGAYSYEQYF. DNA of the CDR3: TGTGCCAGCAGTTACGGGTCGGGGGCTTACTCCTACGAGCAGTACTTC.

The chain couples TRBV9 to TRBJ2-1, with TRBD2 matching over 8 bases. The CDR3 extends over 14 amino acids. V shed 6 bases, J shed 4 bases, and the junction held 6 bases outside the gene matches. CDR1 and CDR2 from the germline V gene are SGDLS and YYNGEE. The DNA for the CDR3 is TGTGCCAGCAACGAGGCGGGGGGATACAATGAGCAGTTCTTC. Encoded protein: CASNEAGGYNEQFF.

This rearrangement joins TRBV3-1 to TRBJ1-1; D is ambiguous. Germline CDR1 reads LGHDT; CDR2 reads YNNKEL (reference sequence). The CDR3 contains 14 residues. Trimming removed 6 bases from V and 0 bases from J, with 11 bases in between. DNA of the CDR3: TGTGCCAGCAGTCAACGGACGGTGAACACTGAAGCTTTCTTT. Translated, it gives CASSQRTVNTEAFF.